Given below is one T cell receptor beta chain in context. Its target antigen remains unknown. One base away there is no much larger clone; base qualities are not given. The sample originates from a study of T cells in Graves' hyperthyroidism and ophthalmopathy (dated by TCRdb to between 2018 and 2020). Context from the whole study: Peripheral blood was sampled at the time of initial diagnosis, prior to any treatment. To identify TCR V-J signatures that set the groups apart, the researchers used a discovery cohort of about a hundred patients, made up of under 45 with Graves' ophthalmopathy and about 60 with stable Graves' hyperthyroidism. Prospective prediction of ophthalmopathy was tested in an independent validation cohort consisting of about 20 hyperthyroidism patients and 15 to 17 patients who later progressed to ophthalmopathy. The 95 to 100 discovery patients were randomly divided into training and test sets at a 7:3 ratio. Thyroid tissue and blood T-cell repertoires from roughly six Graves' hyperthyroidism patients were also compared in the study. Once sampling was done, hyperthyroidism patients were given methimazole at a starting dose of 30 mg daily, whereas ophthalmopathy patients were given high-dose intravenous methylprednisolone. TCR Vbeta CDR3 sequencing of 120 to 150 peripheral blood samples (43 ophthalmopathy, under 80 hyperthyroidism and some 17 progressor patients) is reported in the paper.

Study-level results and caveats: During validation, the model predicted progression to ophthalmopathy a median of about 6.3 months ahead of onset, with more than 55% sensitivity and 72% to 80% specificity. Most expanded thyroid clonotypes (frequency above 0.001) were also detected in blood, suggesting blood repertoires may reflect thyroid immune responses. No statistical method was used to set the sample size in advance, and investigators knew the group allocation. A model built on a 13 V-J signature distinguished ophthalmopathy from stable hyperthyroidism, reaching around 88% sensitivity and 81.08% specificity in cross-validation and 80%/75% in testing.

Trimming at the junction amounts to 2 bases on V and 8 bases on J, and the germline ends lie 21 bases apart. The germline V gene (reference sequence) sets CDR1 to DFQATT and CDR2 to SNEGSKA. Inclusive of the bounding cysteine and phenylalanine, the CDR3 is 15 residues long. Just the 45-base CDR3 DNA is kept, in frame starting at base 1. Stable Graves' hyperthyroidism was defined as the absence of progression to ophthalmopathy over 18 months of follow-up. Hyperthyroidism patients were newly diagnosed, had a disease duration of under 2 months, and were aged 18 to 65 years. Patients with uncontrolled infections, other autoimmune diseases, pregnancy or lactation were excluded. Diagnoses relied on clinical symptoms, serum thyroxine and TRAb, thyroid ultrasound and orbital computed tomography. PBMCs were separated from about 10 ml of fresh peripheral blood using Ficoll-Paque density gradient centrifugation. Trizol reagent was used to extract total RNA, and RNA quality was then checked on an Agilent 2100 Bioanalyzer.

The TCR beta CDR3 regions were amplified from RNA transcripts. The first round of RT-PCR for the TCR CDR3 was performed with the HTBI primer set and the Qiagen OneStep RT-PCR kit. Libraries were constructed in a second round of multiplex PCR, after which size selection and purification were carried out. Sequencing of the libraries was done on an Illumina HiSeq2000 using paired-end 100 bp reads. On the authors' methods: SOAPnuke was used to process the raw data, with reads discarded if the reads contained adapters or uncalled bases, had a mean Phred below 15, or lacked an exact constant-primer or identifier match. COPE v1.2.5 was used to merge high-quality paired reads, and clonotypes were defined as unique nucleotide sequences. MiTCR v1.1 was used to align clonotypes to the IMGT TRBV, TRBD and TRBJ reference segments. The analysis was restricted to V-J combinations with a frequency above 0.0001, which together covered 98% to 99.2% of the repertoires. The TCS score was defined as the ratio of F50 (clonal expansion) to E x V (chaos), calculated using BLOSUM62-based TCRdist between CDR3 peptides within each V-J. Welch's t-statistics and random forest reduced roughly 530 V-J features to about 13, which were used in a naive Bayes classifier (R e1071). TCRdb trimmed the raw reads at Q25, called clones with MiXCR and kept productive beta chains. Entries that share a CDR3 protein sequence are merged under the most common genes and DNA. The V and J calls reflect TCRdb's pipeline rather than the authors' work. In this sample the table shows hundreds of thousands of distinct CDR3 sequences, 15% to 19% of which occur a single time. Clones ranked in the top ten supply around 7% of the sample.

The receptor chain draws on TRBV20-1 and TRBJ1-2; the D gene is perhaps TRBD1, from 5 matching bases. Input material: blood. This TCR derives from a young woman with Graves' hyperthyroidism. The CDR3 region reads CSARHYGQSRGGYTF. Here is the DNA: TGCAGTGCTAGACACTACGGGCAGAGTAGGGGCGGCTACACCTTC.